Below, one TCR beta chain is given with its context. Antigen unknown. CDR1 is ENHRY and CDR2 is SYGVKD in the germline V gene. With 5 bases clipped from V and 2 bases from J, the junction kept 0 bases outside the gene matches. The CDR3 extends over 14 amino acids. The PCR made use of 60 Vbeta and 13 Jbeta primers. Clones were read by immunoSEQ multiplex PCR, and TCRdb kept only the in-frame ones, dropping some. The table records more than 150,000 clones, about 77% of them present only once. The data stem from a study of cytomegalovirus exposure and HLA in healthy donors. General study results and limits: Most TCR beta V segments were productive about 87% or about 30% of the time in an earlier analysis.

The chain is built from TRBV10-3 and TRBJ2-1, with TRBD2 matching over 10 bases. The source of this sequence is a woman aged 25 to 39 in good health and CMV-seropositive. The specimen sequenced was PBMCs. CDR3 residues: CAISSGGAYNEQFF. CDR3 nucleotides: TGTGCCATCAGTAGCGGGGGGGCCTACAATGAGCAGTTCTTC.